This TCR beta chain was documented in a study of shared clonotypes between healthy human individuals. Study background: Each donor contributed plates that comprised three CD4 naive, three CD4 memory, two CD8 naive and one CD8 memory.

The data were produced by immunoSEQ multiplex PCR, yet TCRdb's version contains in-frame clones alone and is incomplete. The profile shows over 400,000 clones, about 96% of them singletons. The CDR3 is 15 residues long. Germline V gene data show CDR1 as SNHLY and CDR2 as FYNNEI. The V gene lost 7 bases and the J gene lost 1 base, with 16 bases spanning the gap. The receptor's source is a woman aged 25 to 39 in good health. V is TRBV2 and J is TRBJ1-1, with D tentatively TRBD1 (5 bases). Sample: naive CD4+ T cells sorted from blood. Stated subset: CD45RA+ positively selected. CDR3 in DNA: TGTGCCAGCACTCCAGAGGGTGGGGCGAACACTGAAGCTTTCTTT. Translated: CASTPEGGANTEAFF.